The 9 T cell receptor beta chains below come from one sample, sequenced in a study of CD8 T cells in ankylosing spondylitis. TCRdb recomputed calls from the 5' RACE reads with MiXCR, one row per CDR3 protein. The sample shows fewer than 40,000 distinct CDR3 sequences, around 30% of them seen only once. Sample: synovial fluid, either unsorted or a sorted T cell fraction (not recorded which). These receptors were taken from a male donor with ankylosing spondylitis.

In its sample, this clonotype was seen a few times. The CDR3 DNA is TGTGCCAGCAGTTTAACAGGGGGGCTGAACACTGAAGCTTTCTTT. Protein product: CASSLTGGLNTEAFF. The V gene is TRBV27, the J gene TRBJ1-1; 8 bases match TRBD1. J gave up 0 bases and V 2 bases, and 2 bases lay outside the gene matches. Germline CDR1 is MNHEY and CDR2 is SMNVEV (reference sequence). This CDR3 comprises 15 residues.

This clonotype was seen more than once but under ten times. The chain is built from TRBV7-8 and TRBJ2-5, with D unresolved. Germline CDR1 reads SGHVS; CDR2 reads FQNEAQ. CDR3 length: 15 amino acids. V gave up 1 base and J gave up 7 bases, with 16 bases separating them. CDR3 region: CASSLEDPRLWTQYF. The CDR3 DNA is TGTGCCAGCAGCTTAGAGGACCCTCGACTTTGGACCCAGTACTTC.

In its sample, this clonotype is medium-sized. The chain uses TRBV15 and TRBJ2-3; 11 bases align to TRBD1. The CDR3 contains 16 residues. Trimming at V came to 1 base and at J to 3 bases, leaving 3 bases not matched to a gene. Germline-derived CDR1 and CDR2 are LNHNV and YYDKDF (reference sequence). The CDR3 nucleotides read TGTGCCACCAGCAGAGGGACAGGGGGCGCGACAGATACGCAGTATTTT. Translation gives CATSRGTGGATDTQYF.

J is TRBJ2-1 and V is TRBV20-1; possibly TRBD1 for D (5 bases). The germline V and J ends were trimmed by 7 bases and 5 bases, with 15 bases remaining between them. This CDR3 is built from 13 residues. Germline CDR1 DFQATT, CDR2 SNEGSKA (reference sequence). CDR3 amino acids: CSGPLGENNEQFF. The CDR3 bases are TGCAGTGGCCCGTTAGGGGAAAACAATGAGCAGTTCTTC.

The chain uses TRBV5-1 and TRBJ2-7; D is unclear. CDR3 size: 12 residues. With 0 bases removed from V and 3 bases from J, the gap between germline ends came to 4 bases. Germline V CDR1 and CDR2: SGHRS, YFSETQ. This CDR3 is CASSLVGYEQYF. Written as DNA, the CDR3 is TGCGCCAGCAGCTTGGTAGGCTACGAGCAGTACTTC.

The genes are TRBV7-2 and TRBJ1-2; 7 bases line up with TRBD1. Germline V gives CDR1 SGHTA, CDR2 FQGNSA. The CDR3 consists of 18 residues. Germline trimming cut 0 bases from V and 4 bases from J; bases unmatched to any gene: 14. CDR3: CASSLAWQGVPLSYGYTF. The CDR3 DNA reads TGTGCCAGCAGCTTAGCGTGGCAGGGGGTACCCCTCTCCTATGGCTACACCTTC.

This clonotype was seen many times. The chain carries TRBV2 and TRBJ2-1; 7 bases align to TRBD2. Germline CDR1 and CDR2: SNHLY and FYNNEI. The CDR3 runs to 16 residues. J was trimmed by 5 bases and V by 4 bases; bases with no gene match: 11. CDR3 sequence (DNA): TGTGCCAGCAGTGCAGTCGGGGCGGGAGATAACAATGAGCAGTTCTTC. Translated: CASSAVGAGDNNEQFF. The full variable domain, in which reference TRBV2 and TRBJ2-1 provide the parts outside the CDR3, is EPEVTQTPSHQVTQMGQEVILRCVPISNHLYFYWYRQILGQKVEFLVSFYNNEISEKSEIFDDQFSVERPDGSNFTLKIRSTKLEDSAMYFCASSAVGAGDNNEQFFGPGTRLTVL.

The CDR3 is CASSPGGTLSNQPQHF. Here the CDR3 DNA reads TGTGCCAGCAGTCCCGGGGGGACTTTAAGCAATCAGCCCCAGCATTTT. This chain uses TRBV7-2 with TRBJ1-5; D is possibly TRBD1 (5 bases). CDR3 length equals 16 residues. Trimming pared 6 bases from V and 1 base from J, leaving 16 bases between. Germline CDR1 and CDR2: SGHTA and FQGNSA.

V gene TRBV24-1 combines with J gene TRBJ2-1; 8 positions match TRBD2. Germline V gene lookup returns CDR1 KGHDR and CDR2 SFDVKD. J gave up 8 bases and V 4 bases, and 6 bases lay outside the gene matches. This CDR3 contains 14 residues. The CDR3 DNA reads as TGTGCCACCAGTGACCGAAGCGGGAGAGATGAGCAGTTCTTC. It encodes CATSDRSGRDEQFF.